This TCR beta chain was sequenced for a study of cytomegalovirus exposure and HLA in healthy donors. In this sample, this clone turned up a few times. This is likely a read error, given that the CDR3 carries no conserved phenylalanine or tryptophan at its end. The DNA is left out, because the CDR3 cannot be placed on it with certainty; the CDR3 is given as TCRdb lists it. With 60 Vbeta and 13 Jbeta primers, the PCR was carried out. In the source study's methods: A later analysis tallied roughly 77 million unique TCR beta chains, 9 million to 12 million of them shared. The data were produced by immunoSEQ multiplex PCR, yet TCRdb's version contains in-frame clones alone and is incomplete. The V and J calls and clone size come from that table; D and trimming were worked out from the DNA. The repertoire holds about 130,000 clones, with around 80% as singletons. This sequence was found in a woman in her forties in good health and CMV-seronegative. The sequencing input was PBMCs.

The CDR3 here is CASSQDQQGAGKD. The genes are TRBV4-3 and TRBJ1-3; the table's D call, TRBD1, was not checked against the DNA. The V gene's germline CDR1 is LGHNA and CDR2 YSLEER. The length of the CDR3 is 13 amino acids, counting both ends.